In its sample, the clone carrying this TCR beta chain was seen many times. Volunteers from a blood bank in Maryland, USA, constituted the healthy controls. Over 170 million TCR-beta sequences, together covering 15-18 subjects, were produced by every individual sequencing run that was carried out. A single record per CDR3 protein comes from TCRdb applying MiXCR to the 5' RACE reads. The sample has tens of thousands of distinct CDR3 sequences; 10% to 13% are singletons. This sample was taken from a study of neurological immune-mediated disorders. The CDR3 sequence is 22 residues long. Trimming removed 2 bases from V and 1 base from J, with 31 bases in between. The germline CDR1 and CDR2 sequences are SGHRS and YFSETQ.

The receptor was derived from a man aged 35 to 55 in good health. Sequencing used PBMCs. The chain is built from TRBV5-1 and TRBJ1-5; D is ambiguous. In DNA, the CDR3 is TGCGCCAGCAGCTTTGAGTGTTTCGGGGTACTCTCCCGTTGTTTGAGCAATCAGCCCCAGCATTTT. It encodes CASSFECFGVLSRCLSNQPQHF.